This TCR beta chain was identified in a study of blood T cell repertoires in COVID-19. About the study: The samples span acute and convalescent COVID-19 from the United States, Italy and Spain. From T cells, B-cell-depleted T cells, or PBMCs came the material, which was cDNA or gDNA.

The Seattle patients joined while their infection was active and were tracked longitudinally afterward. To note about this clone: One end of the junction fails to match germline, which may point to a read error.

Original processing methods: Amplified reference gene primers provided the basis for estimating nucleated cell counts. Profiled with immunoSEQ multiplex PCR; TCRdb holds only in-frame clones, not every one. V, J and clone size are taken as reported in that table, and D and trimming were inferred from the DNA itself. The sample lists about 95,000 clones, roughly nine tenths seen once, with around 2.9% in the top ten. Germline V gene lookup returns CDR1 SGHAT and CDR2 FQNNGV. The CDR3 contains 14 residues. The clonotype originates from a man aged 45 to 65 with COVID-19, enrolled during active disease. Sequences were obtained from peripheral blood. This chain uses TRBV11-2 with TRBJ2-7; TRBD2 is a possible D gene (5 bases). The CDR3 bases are TGTGCCAGCAGCTTAAACCCCGGAGGTCCCGAGCAGTACTTT. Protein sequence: CASSLNPGGPEQYF.